This is a list of T cell receptor beta chains from one sample in a study of OX40 agonist ivuxolimab in advanced cancers. TCRdb keeps only in-frame clones here, not all; method: immunoSEQ multiplex PCR. Here the sample spans roughly 68,000 clones, 91% being singletons. The sequences come from CD4+ or CD8+ T cells sorted from blood, collected in a trial of the OX40 agonist ivuxolimab. Receptor source: an adult with an advanced solid tumor such as melanoma, head and neck, liver or kidney cancer. The CDR3 runs from the conserved cysteine through the conserved F or W. A D gene is named only where the DNA matches it firmly. Some rows have no size entry. The others give once, few or many, or a class for an expanded clone.

-	-	TRBV2	TRBJ1-2	TGTGCCAGCAGTGACCTGGGGGGGTTTGGCTACACCTTC	CASSDLGGFGYTF
-	-	TRBV28	TRBJ1-1	TGTGCCAGCAGTTTGGACAGTTACAAAGCTTTCTTT	CASSLDSYKAFF
TRBD1	-	TRBV5-1	TRBJ2-1	TGCGCCAGCAGCCCCTCCCGGGACAGGGGGCTGGGTGAGCAGTTCTTC	CASSPSRDRGLGEQFF
-	-	TRBV6-4	TRBJ2-7	TGTGCCAGCACCACCTGCGGCAGGGTAGTCGACGAGCAGTACTTC	CASTTCGRVVDEQYF
-	-	TRBV19	TRBJ1-6	TGTGCCAGTGCAGAGAGTATTTATAATTCACCCCTCCACTTT	CASAESIYNSPLHF
-	-	TRBV6-1	TRBJ2-1	TGTGCCAGCAGTGAAATGAGCTCCTACAATGAGCAGTTCTTC	CASSEMSSYNEQFF
TRBD1	-	TRBV5-1	TRBJ2-7	TGCGCCAGCAGCTTGGTAGGACAGGCCCACGAGCAGTACTTC	CASSLVGQAHEQYF
-	-	TRBV2	TRBJ2-7	TGTGCCAGCAGCCCCACTAGCTACGAGCAGTACTTC	CASSPTSYEQYF
-	-	TRBV11-2	TRBJ1-3	TGTGCCAGCAGCTTAGGCGGGTACTCTGGAAACACCATATATTTT	CASSLGGYSGNTIYF
TRBD2	-	TRBV7-9	TRBJ2-1	TGTGCCAGCAGCTTAACTAGCGGGGAGTACAATGAGCAGTTCTTC	CASSLTSGEYNEQFF
TRBD1	-	TRBV19	TRBJ1-4	TGTGCCAGTAGTAAAAACGGACAGGGTATTAATGAAAAACTGTTTTTT	CASSKNGQGINEKLFF
-	-	TRBV5-1	TRBJ1-1	TGCGCCAGCAGCTTGGAGAGGGGCACTGAAGCTTTCTTT	CASSLERGTEAFF
-	-	TRBV27	TRBJ2-6	TGTGCCAGCAGTCTAAGGACTTCTGGGGCCAACGTCCTGACTTTC	CASSLRTSGANVLTF
-	-	TRBV7-2	TRBJ1-5	TGTGCCAGCAGCTTAGGAGGGGCGGGCAGTCATCAGCCCCAGCATTTT	CASSLGGAGSHQPQHF
-	few	TRBV4-1	TRBJ2-5	TGCGCCAGCAGCCAAGATAGTGTCCTTGAGGAGACCCAGTACTTC	CASSQDSVLEETQYF
TRBD2	-	TRBV7-9	TRBJ2-1	TGTGCCAGCAGCTTTGCTAGCGGGGGACTTTACAATGAGCAGTTCTTC	CASSFASGGLYNEQFF
-	-	TRBV19	TRBJ1-1	TGTGCCAGTAGTATCCCGGGGGCTCTGACTGAAGCTTTCTTT	CASSIPGALTEAFF
-	-	TRBV5-6	TRBJ1-2	TGTGCCACCCGGGGGGGGCTACCTAACTATGGCTACACCTTC	CATRGGLPNYGYTF
-	-	TRBV7-9	TRBJ2-7	TGTGCCAGCAGCTTAATCTACGAGCAGTACTTC	CASSLIYEQYF
-	-	TRBV9	TRBJ2-7	TGTGCCAGCAGCGTAGCGCCCAGTTCCTACGAGCAGTACTTC	CASSVAPSSYEQYF
-	-	TRBV11-2	TRBJ2-1	TGTGCCAGCAGCCCAAGAGGGCAAGGGAATGAGCAGTTCTTC	CASSPRGQGNEQFF
-	-	TRBV30	TRBJ1-1	TGTGCCCGGGGCCAGATGAACACTGAAGCTTTCTTT	CARGQMNTEAFF
TRBD2	once	TRBV11-3	TRBJ2-3	TGTGCCAGCGCGCGGGAGGCGGTCACAGATACGCAGTATTTT	CASAREAVTDTQYF
TRBD2	-	TRBV11-2	TRBJ2-7	TGTGCCAGCAGCTTAACGAGTGGCGGGAGCCCTCCCTACGAGCAGTACTTC	CASSLTSGGSPPYEQYF
-	few	TRBV2	TRBJ1-1	TGTGCCAGCAGTGAGTACACTGAAGCTTTCTTT	CASSEYTEAFF
-	-	TRBV9	TRBJ2-1	TGTGCCAGCACCCCGACGCCAGCTCACTACAATGAGCAGTTCTTC	CASTPTPAHYNEQFF
TRBD2	-	TRBV4-2	TRBJ2-5	TGTGCCAGCAGCCAAGAAGGACTAGCGGGGGGACAAGAGACCCAGTACTTC	CASSQEGLAGGQETQYF
-	few	TRBV29-1	TRBJ1-1	TGCAGCGTTAATTATCAGGTGAACACTGAAGCTTTCTTT	CSVNYQVNTEAFF
-	once	TRBV7-8	TRBJ2-3	TGTGCCAGCAGCTTAGGAGGTAGCGCAGATACGCAGTATTTT	CASSLGGSADTQYF
-	-	TRBV19	TRBJ2-5	TGTGCCAGTAGTATTGGCGGTGGCGGGGGCCGGGGAGAGACCCAGTACTTC	CASSIGGGGGRGETQYF
TRBD1	-	TRBV25-1	TRBJ1-1	TGTGCCAGCAGTGGCGGGGACAGGACAGCTTTCTTT	CASSGGDRTAFF
TRBD1	-	TRBV7-9	TRBJ2-7	TGTGCCAGCAGCTCTTGGGGGGCGACAGGGGCATCCTACGAGCAGTACTTC	CASSSWGATGASYEQYF
-	-	TRBV5-1	TRBJ2-7	TGCGCCAGCAGCTTGGTTCGCGGCGGGGTATACGAGCAGTACTTC	CASSLVRGGVYEQYF
-	-	TRBV5-1	TRBJ1-3	TGCGCCAGCAGCTTGGACGGTTCTGGAAACACCATATATTTT	CASSLDGSGNTIYF
-	-	TRBV2	TRBJ1-3	TGTGCCAGCAGTGTCTTGCCCCTCAGGGGTTCTGGAAACACCATATATTTT	CASSVLPLRGSGNTIYF
-	-	TRBV11-2	TRBJ2-7	TGTGCCAGCAGCTTCGCGGGACGTTACTACGAGCAGTACTTC	CASSFAGRYYEQYF
TRBD1	-	TRBV5-7	TRBJ1-5	TGTGCCAGCATACCTAGGGGGACAGGGGCTACCAATCAGCCCCAGCATTTT	CASIPRGTGATNQPQHF
TRBD2	-	TRBV7-2	TRBJ2-5	TGTGCCAGCAGCCCCAGTCTAGCGGGATTGGAGACCCAGTACTTC	CASSPSLAGLETQYF
-	-	TRBV6-5	TRBJ2-3	TGTGCCAGCAGCCCCGGCGGGAGCACAGATACGCAGTATTTT	CASSPGGSTDTQYF
TRBD2	-	TRBV6-5	TRBJ2-7	TGTGCCAGCAGTGGGACTAGCGGTTACGAGCAGTACTTC	CASSGTSGYEQYF
-	-	TRBV5-1	TRBJ1-1	TGCGCCAGCAGCTGGGTAGGGAACACTGAAGCTTTCTTT	CASSWVGNTEAFF